This record covers a single TCR beta chain. What it binds is unknown. The data are from a study of T cell responses to AZD1222 COVID-19 vaccine. Findings and limits, study-wide: Along spike, vaccine-associated CD4 TCRs were found throughout, with dominance at 160-218 and 743-854. Among the donors, most were white British and more were female, and clonal diversity was possibly underestimated. Nearly half of spike-specific TCRs reportedly target variant regions that are unmutated in the B.1.351 and B.1.1.7 variants.

The CDR3 extends over 14 amino acids. V was trimmed by 2 bases and J by 4 bases, leaving 12 bases between them. Germline V CDR1 and CDR2: SGHTA, FQGNSA. The assay was immunoSEQ multiplex PCR, and TCRdb's table has in-frame clones only and misses some. The table records 150,000 to 200,000 clones, 80% to 95% of them present only once. The sequenced sample was peripheral blood, obtained 28 days after the second AZD1222 dose. This TCR was sampled from an adult who received the AZD1222 COVID-19 vaccine. This chain joins TRBV7-2 and TRBJ2-7; D gene unclear. CDR3 protein: CASSLTGGGYEQYF. In DNA, the CDR3 is TGTGCCAGCAGCTTAACCGGCGGCGGATACGAGCAGTACTTC.